Detailed here is one T cell receptor beta chain. What it binds is not known. As to time point: baseline, week 1 (first vaccination visit). Stated treatment: pre-vaccination baseline after standard-of-care therapy. Astrocytomas that were new, WHO grade 3 or 4, IDH1-mutant and ATRX-lost were present in the donors. Trimming at V came to 5 bases and at J to 12 bases, leaving 8 bases not matched to a gene. This CDR3 spans 11 amino acids. CDR1 and CDR2 from the germline V gene are DFQATT and SNEGSKA (reference sequence). These data originate in a study of a mutant IDH1 vaccine in newly diagnosed glioma. Study context: Treated patients comprised 62.5% males and roughly 40% females, mean age roughly 44 years. Study conclusions and caveats: Vaccine-induced immune responses were detected in over 90% of patients.

Sequenced by immunoSEQ multiplex PCR; TCRdb stores in-frame clones only, minus some. The sample includes some 68,000 clones, 70% to 80% of them seen just once. The clonotype originates from a man in his forties or fifties with glioma. The source material was PBMCs, sampled from a glioma patient treated with radiotherapy, temozolomide or both. The chain joins TRBV20-1 to TRBJ1-2, with TRBD1 matching over 8 bases. CDR3 DNA: TGCAGTGCTCGGGACACAGGGGGAAACACCTTC. Its translation: CSARDTGGNTF.